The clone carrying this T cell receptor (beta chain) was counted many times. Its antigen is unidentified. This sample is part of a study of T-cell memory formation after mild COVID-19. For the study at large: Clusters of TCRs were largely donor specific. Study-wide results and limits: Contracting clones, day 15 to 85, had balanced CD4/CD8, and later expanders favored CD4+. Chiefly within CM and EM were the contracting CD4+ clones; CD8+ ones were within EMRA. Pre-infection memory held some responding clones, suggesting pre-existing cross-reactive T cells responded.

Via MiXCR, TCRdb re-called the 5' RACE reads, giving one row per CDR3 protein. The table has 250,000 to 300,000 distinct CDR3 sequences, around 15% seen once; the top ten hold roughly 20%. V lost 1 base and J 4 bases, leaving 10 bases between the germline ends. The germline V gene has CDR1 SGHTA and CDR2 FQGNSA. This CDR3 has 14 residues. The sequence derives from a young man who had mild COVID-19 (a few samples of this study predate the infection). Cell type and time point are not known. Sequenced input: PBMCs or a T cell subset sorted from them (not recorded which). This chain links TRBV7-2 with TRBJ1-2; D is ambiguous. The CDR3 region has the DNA TGTGCCAGCAGCTTAGGTGGCAGGTTCTATGGCTACACCTTC. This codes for CASSLGGRFYGYTF.